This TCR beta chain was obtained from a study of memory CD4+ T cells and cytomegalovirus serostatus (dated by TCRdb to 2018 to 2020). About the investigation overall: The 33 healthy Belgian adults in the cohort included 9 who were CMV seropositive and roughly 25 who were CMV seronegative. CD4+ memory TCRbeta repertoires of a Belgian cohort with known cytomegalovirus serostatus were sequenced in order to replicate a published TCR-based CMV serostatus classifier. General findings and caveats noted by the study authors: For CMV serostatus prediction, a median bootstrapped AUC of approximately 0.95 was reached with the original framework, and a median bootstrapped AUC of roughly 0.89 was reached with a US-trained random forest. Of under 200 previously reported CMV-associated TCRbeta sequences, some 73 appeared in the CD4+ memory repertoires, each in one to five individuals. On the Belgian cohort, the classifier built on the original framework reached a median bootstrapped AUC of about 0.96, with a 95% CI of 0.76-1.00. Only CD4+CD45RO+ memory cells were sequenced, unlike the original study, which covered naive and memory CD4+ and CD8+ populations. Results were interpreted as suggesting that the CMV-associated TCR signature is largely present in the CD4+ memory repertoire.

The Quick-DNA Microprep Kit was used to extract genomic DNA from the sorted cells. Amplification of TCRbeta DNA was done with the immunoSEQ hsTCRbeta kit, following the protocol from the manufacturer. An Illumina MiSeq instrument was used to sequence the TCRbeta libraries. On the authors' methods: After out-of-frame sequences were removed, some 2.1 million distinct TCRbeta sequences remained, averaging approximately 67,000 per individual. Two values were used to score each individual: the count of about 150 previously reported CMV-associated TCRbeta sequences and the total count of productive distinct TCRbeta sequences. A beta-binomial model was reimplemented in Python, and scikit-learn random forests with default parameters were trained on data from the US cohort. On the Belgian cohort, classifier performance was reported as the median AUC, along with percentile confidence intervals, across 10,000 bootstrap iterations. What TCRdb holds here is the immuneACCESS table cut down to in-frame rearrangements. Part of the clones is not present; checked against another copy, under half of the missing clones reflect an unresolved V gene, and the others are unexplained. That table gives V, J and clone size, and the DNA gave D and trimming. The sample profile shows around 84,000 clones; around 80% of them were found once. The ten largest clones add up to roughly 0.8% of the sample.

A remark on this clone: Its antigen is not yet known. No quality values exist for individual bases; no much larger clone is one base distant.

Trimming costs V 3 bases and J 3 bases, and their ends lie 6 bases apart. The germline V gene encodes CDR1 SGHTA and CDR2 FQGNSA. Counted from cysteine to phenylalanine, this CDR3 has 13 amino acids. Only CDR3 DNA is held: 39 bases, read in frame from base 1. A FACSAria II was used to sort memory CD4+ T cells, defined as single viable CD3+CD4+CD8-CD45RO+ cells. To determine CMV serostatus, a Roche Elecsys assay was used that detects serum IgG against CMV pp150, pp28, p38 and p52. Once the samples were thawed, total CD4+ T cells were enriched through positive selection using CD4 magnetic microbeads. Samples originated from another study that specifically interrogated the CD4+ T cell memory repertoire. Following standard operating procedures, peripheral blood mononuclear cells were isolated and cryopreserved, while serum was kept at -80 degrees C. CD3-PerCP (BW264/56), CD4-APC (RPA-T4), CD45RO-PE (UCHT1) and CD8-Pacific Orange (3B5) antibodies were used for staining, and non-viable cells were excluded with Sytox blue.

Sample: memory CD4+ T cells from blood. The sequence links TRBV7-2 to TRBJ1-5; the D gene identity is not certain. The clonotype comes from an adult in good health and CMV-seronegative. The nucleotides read TGTGCCAGCAGCTTTCAGCACAATCAGCCCCAGCATTTT. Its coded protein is CASSFQHNQPQHF.